This is a list of T cell receptor beta chains from one sample in a study of cytomegalovirus exposure and HLA in healthy donors. Data came from immunoSEQ multiplex PCR; TCRdb stores just in-frame clones and leaves some out. The table shows 150,000 to 200,000 clones, with 85% occurring only once. The source material was PBMCs. Receptors originate from a man younger than 35 in good health and CMV-seropositive. Both conserved end residues are part of each CDR3. A D gene is named only where the DNA matches it firmly. Clone size is given for some rows only: seen once, a few or many times, or a class if the clone is expanded.

d_gene	j_gene	v_gene	abundance	CDR3aa	CDR3nt
-	TRBJ1-4	TRBV5-1	-	CASSSQGANEKLFF	TGCGCCAGCAGCTCACAGGGCGCCAATGAAAAACTGTTTTTT
-	TRBJ1-2	TRBV2	once	CASTLGRRVGYTF	TGTGCCAGCACACTCGGGAGGCGGGTTGGCTACACCTTC
-	TRBJ1-5	TRBV6-1	-	CASSESGRVNQPQHF	TGTGCCAGCAGTGAGTCGGGAAGGGTTAATCAGCCCCAGCATTTT
TRBD1	TRBJ1-2	TRBV9	-	CASSSGTGKNYGYTF	TGTGCCAGCAGCTCGGGGACAGGAAAAAACTATGGCTACACCTTC
-	TRBJ1-2	TRBV6-1	-	CARPINRPGYTF	TGTGCCAGGCCCATCAACAGGCCTGGCTACACCTTC
-	TRBJ2-1	TRBV5-1	many	CASSLGQGMRNEQFF	TGCGCCAGCAGCTTGGGGCAGGGAATGAGGAATGAGCAGTTCTTC
-	TRBJ2-2	TRBV27	-	CASSLSVSTGELFF	TGTGCCAGCAGTTTATCGGTGAGCACCGGGGAGCTGTTTTTT
TRBD2	TRBJ2-1	TRBV6-5	-	CASRLAGGNNEQFF	TGTGCCAGCAGACTAGCGGGGGGCAACAATGAGCAGTTCTTC
-	TRBJ1-5	TRBV28	-	CASKETLSGNQPQHF	TGTGCCAGCAAGGAGACCCTTTCCGGTAATCAGCCCCAGCATTTT
-	TRBJ2-7	TRBV28	-	CASSLTGPSYEQYF	TGTGCCAGCAGTTTGACAGGACCATCCTACGAGCAGTACTTC
-	TRBJ1-1	TRBV19	-	CASSINSNTEAFF	TGTGCCAGTAGTATTAACAGCAACACTGAAGCTTTCTTT
TRBD2	TRBJ2-1	TRBV19	-	CASSRGGGGGSYNEQFF	TGTGCCAGTAGTAGGGGCGGGGGGGGCGGCTCCTACAATGAGCAGTTCTTC
TRBD2	TRBJ2-1	TRBV18	once	CASSPPSGVEQFF	TGTGCCAGCTCACCACCTAGCGGGGTGGAGCAGTTCTTC
-	TRBJ2-7	TRBV11-2	-	CASSFLQDYEQYF	TGTGCCAGCAGCTTTCTACAGGACTACGAGCAGTACTTC
-	TRBJ2-5	TRBV5-4	-	CASSDARGYQETQYF	TGTGCCAGCAGCGACGCGAGGGGGTACCAAGAGACCCAGTACTTC
-	TRBJ1-3	TRBV2	-	CASSGQGGNTIYF	TGTGCCAGCTCGGGTCAAGGTGGAAACACCATATATTTT
-	TRBJ2-7	TRBV7-9	few	CASSYSSYEQYF	TGTGCCAGCAGCTACAGCTCCTACGAGCAGTACTTC
-	TRBJ2-1	TRBV5-1	-	CASSLRTGIGNEQFF	TGCGCCAGCAGCTTGAGGACGGGGATAGGGAATGAGCAGTTCTTC
-	TRBJ1-2	TRBV30	-	CAWQGLHYGYTF	TGTGCCTGGCAGGGTCTACACTATGGCTACACCTTC
-	TRBJ1-1	TRBV28	-	CASSSVNTEAFF	TGTGCCAGCAGTTCTGTGAACACTGAAGCTTTCTTT
TRBD2	TRBJ2-5	TRBV4-1	-	CASSQAKRGGKETQYF	TGCGCCAGCAGCCAAGCAAAGCGGGGGGGGAAAGAGACCCAGTACTTC
-	TRBJ2-3	TRBV28	-	CASSYRATDTQYF	TGTGCCAGCAGTTACAGGGCGACAGATACGCAGTATTTT
-	TRBJ2-7	TRBV5-6	many	CASSLSLDYEQYF	TGTGCCAGCAGCTTGTCACTAGACTACGAGCAGTACTTC
-	TRBJ2-5	TRBV7-9	-	CASSFGAGLGETQYF	TGTGCCAGCAGCTTTGGGGCAGGTCTTGGAGAGACCCAGTACTTC
TRBD1	TRBJ1-3	TRBV28	-	CASIMGQAGNTIYF	TGTGCCAGCATTATGGGACAGGCTGGAAACACCATATATTTT
TRBD2	TRBJ2-7	TRBV28	-	CASSEQRLAGHYEQYF	TGTGCCAGCAGTGAACAAAGACTAGCGGGGCACTACGAGCAGTACTTC
-	TRBJ1-1	TRBV10-3	-	CAISVWDNRGTEAFF	TGTGCCATCAGTGTCTGGGACAATCGGGGCACTGAAGCTTTCTTT
TRBD2	TRBJ2-3	TRBV28	once	CASSLGAGRTDTQYF	TGTGCCAGCAGTCTGGGAGCGGGACGCACAGATACGCAGTATTTT
-	TRBJ2-3	TRBV5-6	-	CASSIKSGTSTDTQYF	TGTGCCAGCAGCATTAAATCCGGGACTAGCACAGATACGCAGTATTTT
TRBD2	TRBJ2-1	TRBV7-2	-	CASSLAILAGPARVSYNEQFF	TGTGCCAGCAGCTTAGCGATCCTAGCGGGTCCGGCAAGAGTGTCCTACAATGAGCAGTTCTTC
-	TRBJ1-2	TRBV30	-	CAWSGGQGYGYTF	TGTGCCTGGAGTGGGGGGCAGGGATATGGCTACACCTTC
-	TRBJ1-5	TRBV7-8	-	CASSPTAGGRQPQHF	TGTGCCAGCAGCCCAACCGCCGGGGGGAGGCAGCCCCAGCATTTT
TRBD1	TRBJ2-7	TRBV28	-	CASVQGVGEQYF	TGTGCCAGCGTACAGGGGGTTGGTGAGCAGTACTTC
-	TRBJ2-3	TRBV21-1	-	CASPTEVPPEGLFF	TGTGCCAGCCCTACTGAAGTGCCCCCCGAGGGACTTTTCTTT
-	TRBJ1-2	TRBV7-9	-	CASDFWGPEGYTF	TGTGCCAGTGACTTTTGGGGGCCGGAAGGCTACACCTTC
-	TRBJ2-7	TRBV28	-	CASSLHRSPSYEQYF	TGTGCCAGCAGCCTCCACAGGTCTCCCTCCTACGAGCAGTACTTC
TRBD1	TRBJ1-1	TRBV27	-	CASSPGQVGTEAFF	TGTGCCAGCAGTCCTGGACAGGTTGGCACTGAAGCTTTCTTT
-	TRBJ1-1	TRBV19	-	CASSTTGVNTEAFF	TGTGCCAGTAGTACTACCGGGGTGAACACTGAAGCTTTCTTT
-	TRBJ2-7	TRBV20-1	-	CSASDSYEQYF	TGCAGTGCTTCCGACAGCTACGAGCAGTACTTC
TRBD1	TRBJ1-5	TRBV2	-	CASSPTGGNQPQHF	TGTGCCAGCAGCCCGACAGGGGGCAATCAGCCCCAGCATTTT
TRBD2	TRBJ2-3	TRBV6-4	few	CASSPAGGGRDTQYF	TGTGCCAGCAGTCCGGCCGGGGGGGGCCGGGATACGCAGTATTTT
TRBD1	TRBJ1-2	TRBV6-1	-	CASSAQGTGVGYTF	TGTGCCAGCAGTGCCCAAGGGACAGGGGTTGGCTACACCTTC
-	TRBJ2-5	TRBV28	-	CASSPGGRGRETQYF	TGTGCCAGCAGCCCCGGGGGGCGCGGTCGGGAGACCCAGTACTTC
-	TRBJ2-7	TRBV5-1	once	CASSNSRLSEQYF	TGCGCCAGCAGCAACTCGCGATTGAGCGAGCAGTACTTC
TRBD1	TRBJ2-1	TRBV6-1	-	CASSKRTGLDNEQFF	TGTGCCAGCAGTAAAAGGACAGGGTTGGACAATGAGCAGTTCTTC
TRBD2	TRBJ2-1	TRBV14	-	CASSQEFGLAGVDEQFF	TGTGCCAGCAGCCAAGAATTCGGGCTAGCGGGAGTCGATGAGCAGTTCTTC
-	TRBJ2-2	TRBV6-1	-	CASTSGESGTGELFF	TGTGCCAGCACCTCAGGGGAATCAGGGACCGGGGAGCTGTTTTTT
-	TRBJ1-2	TRBV5-1	-	CASSLAATRSVGYGYTF	TGCGCCAGCAGCTTGGCCGCGACACGGTCGGTAGGCTATGGCTACACCTTC
TRBD2	TRBJ2-7	TRBV19	-	CASSTVAGSYEQYF	TGTGCCAGTAGTACGGTAGCGGGCTCCTACGAGCAGTACTTC
-	TRBJ1-3	TRBV6-5	-	CASSPGGTGGNTIYF	TGTGCCAGCAGCCCCGGCGGGACGGGTGGAAACACCATATATTTT
-	TRBJ1-4	TRBV28	-	CASSSGSSGEKLFF	TGTGCCAGCAGTTCAGGGAGTAGCGGTGAAAAACTGTTTTTT